This TCR beta chain is from a study of identical twins. Study-level findings and limits: With monozygotic twins, out-of-frame TCR alpha sharing exceeded what models estimated.

Each CDR3 protein gets one entry after TCRdb re-called the 5' RACE reads with MiXCR. The sample holds over 600,000 distinct CDR3 sequences, approximately 21% seen once. This clonotype was seen only a few times. Its specificity is not known. The CDR3 spans 17 residues. The V and J ends lost 6 bases and 5 bases respectively, with 22 bases between them. Germline values: CDR1 SGHVS, CDR2 FQNEAQ. The same sample was also studied in work on T cells expressing NK-cell markers. From that study: Obtained from sorted CD3+CD56+NKG2C+, CD3+CD56+NKG2C- and CD3+CD56-NKG2C+ T cells were the TCR beta repertoires. The CD3+CD56-NKG2C+ fraction was also led by these clonotypes in a few donors.

The genes are TRBV7-8 and TRBJ2-2; D may be TRBD2 (5 bases). The sequence derives from a woman in her late teens or twenties in good health. What was sequenced was PBMCs. This chain's CDR3 is CASRDGIIGGGTGELFF. In DNA form, the CDR3 reads TGTGCCAGCAGGGATGGGATAATAGGCGGAGGTACCGGGGAGCTGTTTTTT. The variable domain in full, completed from reference TRBV7-8 and TRBJ2-2, reads GAGVSQSPRYKVAKRGQDVALRCDPISGHVSLFWYQQALGQGPEFLTYFQNEAQLDKSGLPSDRFFAERPEGSVSTLKIQRTQQEDSAVYLCASRDGIIGGGTGELFFGEGSRLTVL.